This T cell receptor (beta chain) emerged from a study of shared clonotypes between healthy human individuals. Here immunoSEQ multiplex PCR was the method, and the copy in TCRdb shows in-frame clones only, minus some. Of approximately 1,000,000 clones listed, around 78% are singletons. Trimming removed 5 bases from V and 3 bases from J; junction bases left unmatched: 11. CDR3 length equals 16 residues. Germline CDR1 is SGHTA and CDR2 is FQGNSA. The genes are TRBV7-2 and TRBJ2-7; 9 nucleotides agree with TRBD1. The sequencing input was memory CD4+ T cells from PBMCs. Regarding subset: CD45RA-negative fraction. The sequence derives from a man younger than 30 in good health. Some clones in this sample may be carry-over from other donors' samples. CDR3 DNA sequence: TGTGCCAGCAGCCTTAGGGGGGGGACAGGGAACTACGAGCAGTACTTC. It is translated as CASSLRGGTGNYEQYF.